The 8 T cell receptor beta chains below come from one sample, sequenced in a study of blood T cell repertoires in COVID-19. Repertoires were generated with immunoSEQ multiplex PCR, while TCRdb's copy carries only in-frame clones and drops some. Of under 300,000 clones listed, around 86% are singletons. The sequenced material came from PBMCs or T cells enriched from blood (not recorded which). Every receptor here comes from a woman aged 45-59 years who had recovered from COVID-19.

The V and J genes are TRBV28 and TRBJ1-4, with TRBD1 matching 11 bases. The CDR3 is 16 residues long. V lost 6 bases to trimming and J lost 1 base; unmatched junction nucleotides: 4. Per the germline V gene, CDR1 is MDHEN and CDR2 is SYDVKM. CDR3 amino acids: CASSGQGAGTNEKLFF. The CDR3 nucleotides are TGTGCCAGCAGCGGACAGGGGGCAGGAACTAATGAAAAACTGTTTTTT.

The chain joins TRBV28 to TRBJ1-5; maybe TRBD1 (5 bases). This CDR3 has 17 residues. Germline V gene data show CDR1 as MDHEN and CDR2 as SYDVKM. V was cut by 7 bases and J by 2 bases, with 21 bases left in between. The CDR3 region has the DNA TGTGCCAGCACCCCGACAGCTTACCCCCAGGGCAATCAGCCCCAGCATTTT. Protein product: CASTPTAYPQGNQPQHF.

About this clone: At the DNA level, this CDR3 is encoded by other sequences in the same sample as well. In DNA, the CDR3 is TGTGCCAGCAGCCAAGGACAGGGCTACGAGCAGTACTTC. Translation: CASSQGQGYEQYF. The J gene is TRBJ2-7, the V gene TRBV3-1 (or the pseudogene TRBV3-2); 7 positions agree with TRBD1. The CDR3 spans 13 residues. CDR1 is LGHDT and CDR2 is YNNKEL in the germline V gene (reference sequence). Unmatched junction bases numbered 0, after V lost 1 base and J lost 3 bases.

This chain joins TRBV18 and TRBJ1-1; no clear D. The CDR3 loop spans 13 amino acids. Trimming shortened V by 3 bases and J by 3 bases, and 8 bases separated the two germline ends. Germline lookup yields CDR1 KGHSH and CDR2 LQKENI. The CDR3 sequence: CASSPYADTEAFF. In DNA, the CDR3 is TGTGCCAGCTCACCCTACGCCGACACTGAAGCTTTCTTT.

J is TRBJ2-7 and V is TRBV9; TRBD2 is a possible D gene (7 bases). Germline V lookup: CDR1 SGDLS, CDR2 YYNGEE. The CDR3 runs to 15 residues. V dropped 0 bases and J dropped 2 bases, with 12 bases sitting between them. CDR3 nucleotides: TGTGCCAGCAGCGTAGGTGGGGGGGCCACCTACGAGCAGTACTTC. It encodes CASSVGGGATYEQYF.

The chain combines TRBV7-2 with TRBJ2-2, with 12 bases lining up with TRBD2. This CDR3 is 18 amino acids long. The germline CDR1 and CDR2 sequences are SGHTA and FQGNSA. V shed 3 bases and J 4 bases; nucleotides not matched to a gene: 9. The CDR3 DNA reads as TGTGCCAGCAGCTTTAAGAGGACTAGCGGGATTAGCACCGGGGAGCTGTTTTTT. Protein sequence: CASSFKRTSGISTGELFF.

This rearrangement joins TRBV5-4 to TRBJ2-7, with TRBD2 identical over 11 bases. The germline gives CDR1 SGHNT, CDR2 YYREEE (reference sequence). V lost 2 bases and J lost 3; bases outside the gene matches: 4. The CDR3 length is 15 residues. CDR3 DNA sequence: TGTGCCAGCAGCTTCGGGACTAGCGGATTCTACGAGCAGTACTTC. It yields the protein CASSFGTSGFYEQYF.

The chain links TRBV30 to TRBJ2-5; possible D gene TRBD2, 6 bases. Germline CDR1 is GTSNPN and CDR2 is SVGIG (reference sequence). V was pared by 1 base and J by 5 bases, with 8 bases between. This CDR3 is 12 amino acids long. CDR3 sequence reads: CAWSASGETQYF. Here the CDR3 DNA reads TGTGCCTGGAGTGCCAGCGGGGAGACCCAGTACTTC. Together with reference TRBV30 and TRBJ2-5, the CDR3 gives the full variable domain: SQTIHQWPATLVQPVGSPLSLECTVEGTSNPNLYWYRQAAGRGLQLLFYSVGIGQISSEVPQNLSASRPQDRQFILSSKKLLLSDSGFYLCAWSASGETQYFGPGTRLLVL.